This T cell receptor (beta chain) was documented in a study of OX40 agonist ivuxolimab in advanced cancers. Findings of the study overall: Clonal expansion by week 6 occurred in CD4+ and CD8+ blood T cells (at 0.1 to 3.0 mg/kg). The average count of expanded clones was higher among CD8+ T cells than among CD4+.

The data were produced by immunoSEQ multiplex PCR, yet TCRdb's version contains in-frame clones alone and is incomplete. The sample includes fewer than 85,000 clones, 65% to 90% of them seen just once. Comments on this clone: What it binds is not known.

Germline CDR1 reads SQVTM; CDR2 reads ANQGSEA. Deletions cut 1 base from V and 0 bases from J, with 9 bases between. The CDR3 sequence is 14 residues long. The specimen was CD4+ or CD8+ T cells sorted from blood, collected in a trial of the OX40 agonist ivuxolimab. The chain links TRBV29-1 to TRBJ1-1; D unclear. The clonotype comes from an adult with an advanced solid tumor such as melanoma, head and neck, liver or kidney cancer. The CDR3 nucleotides read TGCAGCGTTGAAGGCCCGTTGATGAACACTGAAGCTTTCTTT. Translating gives CSVEGPLMNTEAFF. Complete variable domain (other parts from reference TRBV29-1 and TRBJ1-1): SAVISQKPSRDICQRGTSLTIQCQVDSQVTMMFWYRQQPGQSLTLIATANQGSEATYESGFVIDKFPISRPNLTFSTLTVSNMSPEDSSIYLCSVEGPLMNTEAFFGQGTRLTVV.